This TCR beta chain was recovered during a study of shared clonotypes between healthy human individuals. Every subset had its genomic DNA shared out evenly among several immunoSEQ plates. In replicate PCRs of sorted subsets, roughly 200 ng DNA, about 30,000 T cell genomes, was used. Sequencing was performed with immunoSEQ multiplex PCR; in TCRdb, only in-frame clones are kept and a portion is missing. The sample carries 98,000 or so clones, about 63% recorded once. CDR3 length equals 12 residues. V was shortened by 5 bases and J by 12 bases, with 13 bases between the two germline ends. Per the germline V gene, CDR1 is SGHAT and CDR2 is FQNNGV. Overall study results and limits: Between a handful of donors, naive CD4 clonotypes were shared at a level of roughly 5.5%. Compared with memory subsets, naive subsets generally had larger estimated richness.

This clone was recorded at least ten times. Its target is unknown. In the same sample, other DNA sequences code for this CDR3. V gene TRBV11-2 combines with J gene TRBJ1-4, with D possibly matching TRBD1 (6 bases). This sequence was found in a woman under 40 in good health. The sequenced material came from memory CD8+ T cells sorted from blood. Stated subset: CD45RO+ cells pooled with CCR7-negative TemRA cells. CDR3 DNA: TGTGCCAGCAGCGAGACAGGTTTACAACTGTTTTTT. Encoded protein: CASSETGLQLFF. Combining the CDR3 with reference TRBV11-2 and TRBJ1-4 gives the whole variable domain EAGVAQSPRYKIIEKRQSVAFWCNPISGHATLYWYQQILGQGPKLLIQFQNNGVVDDSQLPKDRFSAERLKGVDSTLKIQPAKLEDSAVYLCASSETGLQLFFGSGTQLSVL.